This T cell receptor beta chain was retrieved from a study of technical replicates of blood from several donors. This CDR3 has 13 amino acids. CDR1 SGHTA and CDR2 FQGNSA come from the germline V gene. The germline V and J ends were trimmed by 8 bases and 6 bases, with 14 bases remaining between them. Assay: immunoSEQ multiplex PCR; the TCRdb copy retains only in-frame clones and omits some. The data contain fewer than 110,000 clones, roughly 95% of them seen just once; the ten biggest clones take up approximately 0.2%. V usage is TRBV7-2 and J usage is TRBJ1-5, with D possibly being TRBD1 (5 bases). The sequenced sample was T cells isolated from PBMCs. This clonotype was obtained from a human donor in good health. The CDR3 loop reads CASAQDYSQPQHF. CDR3 DNA: TGTGCCAGCGCACAGGATTACAGTCAGCCCCAGCATTTT.